This record covers a single TCR beta chain. Everyone who took part was roughly 18 to 100 years old, and they came from fewer than 25 US areas. Method: immunoSEQ multiplex PCR; TCRdb's copy keeps in-frame clones and lacks some. The sample shows fewer than 450,000 clones, around 90% of them seen only once. This entry comes from a study of blood T cell repertoires in COVID-19. Whole-study context: T cells, B-cell-depleted T cells, or PBMCs supplied cDNA or gDNA.

This CDR3 region has 16 residues. V gave up 3 bases and J gave up 3 bases, with 17 bases separating them. Germline V CDR1 and CDR2: LNHDA, SQIVND (reference sequence). The clonotype comes from a woman between 40 and 50 years old with acute COVID-19. Sequences were obtained from PBMCs or T cells enriched from blood (not recorded which). V gene TRBV19 combines with J gene TRBJ1-2; D perhaps matches TRBD1 (5 bases). CDR3: CASSIGQGPKYYGYTF. Written as DNA, the CDR3 is TGTGCCAGTAGTATCGGGCAGGGTCCGAAATACTATGGCTACACCTTC.